This TCR beta chain was sequenced during a study of Graves' ophthalmopathy and Graves' hyperthyroidism. Germline CDR1 and CDR2: LNHNV and YYDKDF (reference sequence). The CDR3 consists of 14 residues. Trimming took off 0 bases at V and 10 bases at J, with 13 bases between the two ends. RNA transcripts served as template for amplifying TCR beta CDR3 sequences. RT-PCR was first run with HTBI primers, then multiplex PCR in a second round. Via MiXCR, TCRdb re-called the multiplex PCR reads, giving one row per CDR3 protein. The table includes a few hundred thousand distinct CDR3 sequences, about 35% detected once. Hyperthyroidism in these 18- to 65-year-old patients was newly diagnosed, lasting under 2 months. Reliance was placed on clinical symptoms, serum thyroxine, TRAb, thyroid ultrasound and orbital computed tomography for diagnosis. Findings of the study overall: At about 70% sensitivity and approximately 78% specificity, the model predicted progression of the ophthalmopathy. A 13-signature model separated ophthalmopathy from stable hyperthyroidism, about 91% sensitivity, 80% to 83% specificity.

On this clonotype: The antigen is undetermined.

The clonotype originates from an adult man with Graves' hyperthyroidism. This sequence joins TRBV15 and TRBJ2-1; no reliable D call. The sequenced sample was peripheral blood or thyroid tissue (not recorded which). The CDR3 region has the DNA TGTGCCACCAGCAGAGATATAGGGCAAGAGGAGCAGTTCTTC. Translated, it gives CATSRDIGQEEQFF.